This T cell receptor beta chain was captured in a study of T cell responses to AZD1222 COVID-19 vaccine. Study-wide results and limits: Two doses of AZD1222 preceded a rise in Spike-specific TCR breadth and depth. Targeting of unmutated variant regions was reportedly seen in nearly half of spike-specific TCRs. Every sample of the repertoires postdated the peak T cell response.

Assay: immunoSEQ multiplex PCR; the TCRdb copy retains only in-frame clones and omits some. The data contain 80,000 to 100,000 clones, approximately 85% of them singletons. Concerning this clone itself: Its matching antigen is unknown.

This CDR3 is 16 amino acids long. After removal of 0 bases from V and 0 bases from J, the junction contained 1 base not matched to a gene. Germline lookup yields CDR1 SGHRS and CDR2 YFSETQ. The V call is TRBV5-1, the J call TRBJ2-2; the match to TRBD1 covers 8 bases. This TCR was recovered from an adult in good health. Material: peripheral blood, obtained on day 0 of AZD1222 vaccination. DNA of the CDR3: TGCGCCAGCAGCTTGGGGACAGGGACGAACACCGGGGAGCTGTTTTTT. This translates into CASSLGTGTNTGELFF.